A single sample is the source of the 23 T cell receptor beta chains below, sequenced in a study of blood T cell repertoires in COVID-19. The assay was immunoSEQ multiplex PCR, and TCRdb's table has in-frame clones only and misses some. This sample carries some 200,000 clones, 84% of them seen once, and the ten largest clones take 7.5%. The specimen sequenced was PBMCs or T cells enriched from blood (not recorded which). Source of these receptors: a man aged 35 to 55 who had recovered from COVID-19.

CDR3 bases: TGTGCCAGCAGTGAAGCCAGGGGGCCGAGCTCCTACGAGCAGTACTTC. Its translation: CASSEARGPSSYEQYF. The chain is built from TRBV2 and TRBJ2-7; TRBD1 aligns across 8 bases. Germline values: CDR1 SNHLY, CDR2 FYNNEI. The ends lost 0 bases at V and 0 bases at J; junction bases unmatched: 4. This CDR3 is built from 16 residues.

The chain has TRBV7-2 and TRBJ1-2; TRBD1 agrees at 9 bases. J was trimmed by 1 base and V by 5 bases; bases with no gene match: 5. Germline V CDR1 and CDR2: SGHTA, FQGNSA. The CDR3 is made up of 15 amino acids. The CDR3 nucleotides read TGTGCCAGCAGCCCAGGGACAGGGCTTAACTATGGCTACACCTTC. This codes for CASSPGTGLNYGYTF.

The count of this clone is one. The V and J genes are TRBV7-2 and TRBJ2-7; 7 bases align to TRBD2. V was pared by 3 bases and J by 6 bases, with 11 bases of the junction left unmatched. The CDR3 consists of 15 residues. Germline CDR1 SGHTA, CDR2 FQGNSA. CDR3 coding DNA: TGTGCCAGCAGCTTCTACGGACTAGGATCGGGCGAGCAGTACTTC. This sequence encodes CASSFYGLGSGEQYF.

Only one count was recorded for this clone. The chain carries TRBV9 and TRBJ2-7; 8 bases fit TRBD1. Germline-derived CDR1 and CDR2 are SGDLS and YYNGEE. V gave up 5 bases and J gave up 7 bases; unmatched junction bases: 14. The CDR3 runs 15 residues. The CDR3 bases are TGTGCCAGCAGTACCCGGGACAGGCTAGCAGGAGAGCAGTACTTC. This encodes CASSTRDRLAGEQYF.

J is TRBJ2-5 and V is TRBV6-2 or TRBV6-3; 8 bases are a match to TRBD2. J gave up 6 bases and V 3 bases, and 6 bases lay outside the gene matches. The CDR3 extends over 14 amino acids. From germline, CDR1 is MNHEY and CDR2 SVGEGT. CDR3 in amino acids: CASSYPGGSQTQYF. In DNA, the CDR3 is TGTGCCAGCAGTTATCCGGGAGGGTCCCAGACCCAGTACTTC.

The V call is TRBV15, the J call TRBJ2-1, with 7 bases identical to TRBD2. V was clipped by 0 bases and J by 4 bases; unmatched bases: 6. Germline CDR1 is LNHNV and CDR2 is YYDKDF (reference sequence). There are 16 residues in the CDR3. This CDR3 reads CATSRDLSGAYNEQFF. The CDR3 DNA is TGTGCCACCAGCAGAGATCTGAGCGGGGCTTACAATGAGCAGTTCTTC.

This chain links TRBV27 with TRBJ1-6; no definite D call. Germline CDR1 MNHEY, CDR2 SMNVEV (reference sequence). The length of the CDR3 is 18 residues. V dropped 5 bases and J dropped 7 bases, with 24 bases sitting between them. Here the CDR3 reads CASSLWHTTEVENSPLHF. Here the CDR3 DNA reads TGTGCCAGCAGTCTCTGGCATACGACTGAGGTTGAAAATTCACCCCTCCACTTT.

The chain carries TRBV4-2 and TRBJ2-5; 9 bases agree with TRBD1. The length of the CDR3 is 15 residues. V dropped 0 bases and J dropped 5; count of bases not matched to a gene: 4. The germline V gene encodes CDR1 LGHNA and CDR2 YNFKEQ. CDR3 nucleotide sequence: TGTGCCAGCAGCCAAGACAGACAGGGGGAGGAGACCCAGTACTTC. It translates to CASSQDRQGEETQYF.

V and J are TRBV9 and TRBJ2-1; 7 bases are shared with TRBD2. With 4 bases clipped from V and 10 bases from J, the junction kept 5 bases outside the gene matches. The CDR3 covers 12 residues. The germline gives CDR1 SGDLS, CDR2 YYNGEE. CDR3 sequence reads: CASSSSGVEQFF. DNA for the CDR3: TGTGCCAGCAGCTCAAGCGGGGTCGAGCAGTTCTTC.

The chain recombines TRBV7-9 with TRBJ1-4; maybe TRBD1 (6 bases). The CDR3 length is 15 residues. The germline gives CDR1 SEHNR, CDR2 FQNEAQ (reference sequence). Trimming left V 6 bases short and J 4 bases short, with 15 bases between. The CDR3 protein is CASSPGVGNNEKLFF. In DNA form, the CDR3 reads TGTGCCAGCAGTCCAGGGGTAGGGAATAATGAAAAACTGTTTTTT.

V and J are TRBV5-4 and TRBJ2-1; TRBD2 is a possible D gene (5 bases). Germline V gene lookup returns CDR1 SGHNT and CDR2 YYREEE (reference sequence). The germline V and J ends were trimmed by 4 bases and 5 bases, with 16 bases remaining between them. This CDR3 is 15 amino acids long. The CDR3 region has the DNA TGTGCCAGCAGCCCGGCTCGACCGCGGGACAATGAGCAGTTCTTC. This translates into CASSPARPRDNEQFF.

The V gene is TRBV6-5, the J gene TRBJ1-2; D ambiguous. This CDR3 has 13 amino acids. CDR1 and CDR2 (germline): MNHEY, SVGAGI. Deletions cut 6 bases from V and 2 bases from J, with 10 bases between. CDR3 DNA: TGTGCCAGCAGCCGAAGCGGGAACTATGGCTACACCTTC. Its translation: CASSRSGNYGYTF.

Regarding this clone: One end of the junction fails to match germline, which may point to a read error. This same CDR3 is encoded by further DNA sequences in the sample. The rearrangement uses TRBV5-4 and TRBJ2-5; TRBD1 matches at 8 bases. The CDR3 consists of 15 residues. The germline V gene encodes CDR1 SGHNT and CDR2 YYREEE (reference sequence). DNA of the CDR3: TGTGCCAGCAGCTCAGGCGGGGACAGGCAAGAGACCCAATACTTC. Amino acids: CASSSGGDRQETQYF.

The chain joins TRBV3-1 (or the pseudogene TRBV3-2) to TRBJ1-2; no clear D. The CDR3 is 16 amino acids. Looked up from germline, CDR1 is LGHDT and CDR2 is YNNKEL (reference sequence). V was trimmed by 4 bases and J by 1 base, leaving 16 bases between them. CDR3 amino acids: CASSPLSGYSNYGYTF. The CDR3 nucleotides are TGTGCCAGCAGCCCCCTAAGTGGCTACAGTAACTATGGCTACACCTTC.

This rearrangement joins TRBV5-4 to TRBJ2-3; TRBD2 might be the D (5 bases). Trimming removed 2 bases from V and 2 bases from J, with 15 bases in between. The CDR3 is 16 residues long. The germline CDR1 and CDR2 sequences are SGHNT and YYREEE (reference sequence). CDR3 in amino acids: CASSLEMREYTDTQYF. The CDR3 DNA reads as TGTGCCAGCAGCTTAGAGATGAGGGAATACACAGATACGCAGTATTTT.

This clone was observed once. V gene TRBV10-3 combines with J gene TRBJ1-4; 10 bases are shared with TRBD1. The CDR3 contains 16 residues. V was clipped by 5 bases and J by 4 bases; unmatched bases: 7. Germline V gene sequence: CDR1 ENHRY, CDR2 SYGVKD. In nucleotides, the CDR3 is TGTGCCATCAGTCCCGGGACAGGGGTTTTTAATGAAAAACTGTTTTTT. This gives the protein CAISPGTGVFNEKLFF.

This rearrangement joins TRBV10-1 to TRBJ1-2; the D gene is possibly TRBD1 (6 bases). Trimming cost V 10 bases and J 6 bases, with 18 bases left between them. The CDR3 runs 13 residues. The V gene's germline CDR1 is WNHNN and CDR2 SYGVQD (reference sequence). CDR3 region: CATPGGAADGYTF. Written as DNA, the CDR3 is TGCGCCACCCCGGGGGGGGCGGCTGATGGCTACACCTTC.

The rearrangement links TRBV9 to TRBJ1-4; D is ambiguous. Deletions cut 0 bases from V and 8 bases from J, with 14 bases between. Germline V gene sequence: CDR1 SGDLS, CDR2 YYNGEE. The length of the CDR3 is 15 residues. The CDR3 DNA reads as TGTGCCAGCAGCGTAGCTACGGTCCGGGGAGAAAAACTGTTTTTT. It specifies CASSVATVRGEKLFF.

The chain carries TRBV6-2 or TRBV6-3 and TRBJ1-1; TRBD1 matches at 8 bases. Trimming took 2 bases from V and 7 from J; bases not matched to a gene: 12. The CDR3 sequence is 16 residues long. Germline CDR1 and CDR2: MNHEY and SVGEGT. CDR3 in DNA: TGTGCCAGCAGTTACCCCCGGGACAGGCCAAATGGTGAAGCTTTCTTT. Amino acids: CASSYPRDRPNGEAFF.

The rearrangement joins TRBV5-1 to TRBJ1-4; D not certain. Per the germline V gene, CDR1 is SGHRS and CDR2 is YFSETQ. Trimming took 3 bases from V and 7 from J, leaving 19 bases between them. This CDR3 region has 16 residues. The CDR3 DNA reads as TGCGCCAGCAGCTCCCGAGGGTCGGGGTTCGGTGAAAAACTGTTTTTT. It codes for CASSSRGSGFGEKLFF.

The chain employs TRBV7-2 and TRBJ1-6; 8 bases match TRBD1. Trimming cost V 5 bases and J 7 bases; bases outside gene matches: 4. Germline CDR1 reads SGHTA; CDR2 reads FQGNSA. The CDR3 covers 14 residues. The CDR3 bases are TGTGCCAGCAGCGGACAGGGAGGAAATTCACCCCTCCACTTT. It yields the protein CASSGQGGNSPLHF.

The CDR3 nucleotides read TGTGCCACCGCCCAAAACTCTCAAGAGACCCAGTACTTC. This codes for CATAQNSQETQYF. The chain uses TRBV6-5 and TRBJ2-5; no clear D gene. This CDR3 is 13 amino acids long. CDR1 MNHEY and CDR2 SVGAGI come from the germline V gene. The ends were cut back, 10 bases at V and 2 bases at J, with 14 bases in the middle.

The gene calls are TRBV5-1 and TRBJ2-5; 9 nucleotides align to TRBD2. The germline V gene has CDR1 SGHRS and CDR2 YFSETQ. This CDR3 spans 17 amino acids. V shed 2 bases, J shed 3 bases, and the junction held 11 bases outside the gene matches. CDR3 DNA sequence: TGCGCCAGCAGCTTCCTTGGGTTTGAGCGGGGGGAAGAGACCCAGTACTTC. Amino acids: CASSFLGFERGEETQYF.